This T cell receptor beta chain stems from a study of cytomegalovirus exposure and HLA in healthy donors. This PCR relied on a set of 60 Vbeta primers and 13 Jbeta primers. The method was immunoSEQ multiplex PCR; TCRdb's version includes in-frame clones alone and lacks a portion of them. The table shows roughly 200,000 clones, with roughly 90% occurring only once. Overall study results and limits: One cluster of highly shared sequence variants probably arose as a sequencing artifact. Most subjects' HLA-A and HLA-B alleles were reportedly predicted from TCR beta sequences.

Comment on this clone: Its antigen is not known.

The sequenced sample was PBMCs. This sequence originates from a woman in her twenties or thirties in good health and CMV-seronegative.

The DNA for the CDR3 is TGTGCCAGCAGTTTCAGGGCCGGGGAGCTGTTTTTT. Translated, it gives CASSFRAGELFF. The V and J genes are TRBV28 and TRBJ2-2; D is possibly TRBD1 (5 bases). Germline CDR1 and CDR2: MDHEN and SYDVKM. Trimming removed 3 bases at V and 6 bases at J, with 5 bases between. This CDR3 spans 12 amino acids.